These 10 T cell receptor beta chains came from one sample sequenced in a study of CD8 T cells in ankylosing spondylitis. The antigens for these receptors are not known. MiXCR, applied by TCRdb to the 5' RACE reads, yields one record per CDR3 protein. The sample gives fewer than 500,000 distinct CDR3 sequences, approximately 20% of which show up once; around 16% is in the top ten. The study, taken as a whole, reports: What seemed typical of ankylosing spondylitis blood was a TCR beta motif built from eight highly homologous variants.

The sample consisted of blood, either unsorted or a sorted T cell fraction (not recorded which). Every receptor here comes from a male donor with ankylosing spondylitis.

This clonotype was found a few times. This sequence joins TRBV5-1 and TRBJ2-1; the match to TRBD1 covers 9 bases. Unmatched junction bases numbered 17, after V lost 3 bases and J lost 7 bases. CDR1 SGHRS and CDR2 YFSETQ come from the germline V gene. This CDR3 comprises 18 residues. The DNA for the CDR3 is TGCGCCAGCAGCTCGGACCCGACTGCACAGGGGGCGCTAAATGAGCAGTTCTTC. This encodes CASSSDPTAQGALNEQFF.

The chain combines TRBV29-1 with TRBJ2-3, with a tentative D call TRBD1 (5 bases). Trimming left V 8 bases short and J 1 base short, with 13 bases between. Germline CDR1 SQVTM, CDR2 ANQGSEA. The CDR3 runs 13 residues. The CDR3 here is CSTPGAGTDTQYF. CDR3 sequence (DNA): TGCAGCACCCCTGGGGCCGGCACAGATACGCAGTATTTT.

In its sample, this clonotype was seen a few times. The chain is built from TRBV3-1 and TRBJ2-7, with 8 bases aligning to TRBD2. With 3 bases clipped from V and 4 bases from J, the junction kept 5 bases outside the gene matches. This CDR3 contains 14 residues. CDR1 is LGHDT, CDR2 YNNKEL, per germline (reference sequence). CDR3 in amino acids: CASSQVAGSYEQYF. The CDR3 DNA sequence: TGTGCCAGCAGCCAGGTAGCGGGATCGTACGAGCAGTACTTC.

The chain joins TRBV7-2 to TRBJ2-2; D unresolved. The CDR3 has 15 amino acids. Germline CDR1 reads SGHTA; CDR2 reads FQGNSA. The V end lost 2 bases, the J end lost 3 bases, and 10 bases lay between the germline ends. The DNA for the CDR3 is TGTGCCAGCAGCTTAAATCGGGTAGACACCGGGGAGCTGTTTTTT. It specifies CASSLNRVDTGELFF.

Comment on this clonotype: An end of the junction does not agree with germline; a read error may underlie this. The chain uses TRBV10-3 and TRBJ2-2; D might be TRBD2 (6 bases). The CDR3 consists of 16 residues. Germline V gene lookup returns CDR1 ENHRY and CDR2 SYGVKD. The CDR3 region is CAISAGQSFYTGELFF. DNA for the CDR3: TGTGCCATCAGCGCGGGGCAGAGTTTCTACACGGGGGAGCTGTTTTTT.

This clonotype has just a few counts. The V gene is TRBV20-1, the J gene TRBJ1-4; D ambiguous. The V and J ends lost 6 bases and 8 bases respectively, with 10 bases between them. Germline V gene lookup returns CDR1 DFQATT and CDR2 SNEGSKA (reference sequence). This CDR3 is built from 11 residues. This chain's CDR3 is CSAPAEEKLFF. CDR3 sequence (DNA): TGCAGTGCCCCCGCGGAGGAAAAACTGTTTTTT.

This clonotype was detected a few times. The chain joins TRBV6-1 to TRBJ2-1; D is undetermined. There are 18 residues in the CDR3. Trimming removed 3 bases from V and 0 bases from J, with 18 bases in between. The germline CDR1 and CDR2 sequences are MNHNS and SASEGT. CDR3 region: CASSDHPFPISSYNEQFF. Written as DNA, the CDR3 is TGTGCCAGCAGTGACCATCCCTTCCCGATCAGCTCCTACAATGAGCAGTTCTTC.

This clonotype was seen once. The germline gene is not matched at one end of the junction; a read error may be the cause. The V gene is TRBV7-3, the J gene TRBJ2-7, with a weak D call TRBD2 (5 bases). CDR3 length equals 13 residues. From germline, CDR1 is SGHTA and CDR2 FQGTGA. Here the CDR3 DNA reads TGTGCCGGCAGTCCCTCGGGGACCTACGAGCAGTACTTC. This gives the protein CAGSPSGTYEQYF.

The V gene is TRBV20-1, the J gene TRBJ2-4; D gene ambiguous. The germline CDR1 and CDR2 sequences are DFQATT and SNEGSKA (reference sequence). The V gene lost 0 bases and the J gene lost 1 base, with 19 bases spanning the gap. The CDR3 covers 18 residues. The CDR3 DNA reads as TGCAGTGCTAGAGATCAATCTATCTCCTGGGTGGCCAAAAACATTCAGTACTTC. Its translation is CSARDQSISWVAKNIQYF.

This chain joins TRBV7-2 and TRBJ2-1; 10 nucleotides line up with TRBD2. V lost 3 bases to trimming and J lost 3 bases; unmatched junction nucleotides: 5. CDR1 SGHTA and CDR2 FQGNSA come from the germline V gene. There are 16 residues in the CDR3. The DNA of the CDR3 is TGTGCCAGCAGCTTCCAGGGACTAGCGAGCTACAATGAGCAGTTCTTC. Encoded protein: CASSFQGLASYNEQFF.